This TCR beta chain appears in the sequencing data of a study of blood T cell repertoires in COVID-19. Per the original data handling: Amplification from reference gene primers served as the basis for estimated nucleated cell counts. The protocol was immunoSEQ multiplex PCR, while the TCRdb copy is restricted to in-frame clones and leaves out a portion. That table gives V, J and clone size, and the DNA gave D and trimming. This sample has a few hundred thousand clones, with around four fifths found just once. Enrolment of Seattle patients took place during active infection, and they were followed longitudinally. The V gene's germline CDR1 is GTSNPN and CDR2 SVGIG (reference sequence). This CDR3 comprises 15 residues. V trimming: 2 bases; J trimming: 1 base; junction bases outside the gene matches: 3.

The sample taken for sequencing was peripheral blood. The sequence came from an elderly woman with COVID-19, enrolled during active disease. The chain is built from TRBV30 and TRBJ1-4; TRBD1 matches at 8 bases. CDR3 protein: CAWSPDRGTNEKLFF. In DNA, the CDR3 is TGTGCCTGGAGTCCTGACAGGGGAACTAATGAAAAACTGTTTTTT.